A selection of T cell receptor beta chains follows, all from one sample in a study of blood T cell repertoires in COVID-19. The method was immunoSEQ multiplex PCR; TCRdb's version includes in-frame clones alone and lacks a portion of them. The sample has about 70,000 clones; approximately 91% are singletons. The sequenced sample consisted of peripheral blood. The receptors here all came from a man aged 50 to 59 with COVID-19, enrolled during active disease. Each CDR3 is given with its conserved first and last residue. A D gene is named only where the DNA matches it firmly. Size values are once, few and many counts, or a class for expanded clones, and some rows have none.

clone_size j_call v_call d_call cdr3_nt cdr3_aa
NA TRBJ1-6 TRBV6-5 TRBD1 TGTGCCAGCAGTTACATGGACAGGAATTCACCCCTCCACTTT CASSYMDRNSPLHF
NA TRBJ2-5 TRBV30 NA TGTGCCTGGAGTGTACATAACCCGCCGACCCAGTACTTC CAWSVHNPPTQYF
few TRBJ1-1 TRBV11-2 NA TGTGCCAGCAGCGCGGGACCGAACACTGAAGCTTTCTTT CASSAGPNTEAFF
NA TRBJ2-7 TRBV5-8 NA TGTGCCAGCAGCTTGTTAATTCACGAGCAGTACTTC CASSLLIHEQYF
NA TRBJ1-5 TRBV19 TRBD1 TGTGCCAGTAGCCCCCAGGGACAGGGTAACAATCAGCCCCAGCATTTT CASSPQGQGNNQPQHF
NA TRBJ2-7 TRBV7-2 NA TGTGCCAGCAGCTCTCAGGGCGGGACGAACTACGAGCAGTACTTC CASSSQGGTNYEQYF
NA TRBJ2-1 TRBV10-1 TRBD1 TGCGCCAGCAGCGAGGGACAGCTCGTTGGGGAGCAGTTCTTC CASSEGQLVGEQFF
NA TRBJ2-7 TRBV19 NA TGTGCCAGTAGTATAACAGGCGAATACGAGCAGTACTTC CASSITGEYEQYF
NA TRBJ2-3 TRBV4-2 TRBD2 TGTGCCAGCAGCCATGGGACTAGCGGGAGGAGGGGGGCAGATACGCAGTATTTT CASSHGTSGRRGADTQYF
NA TRBJ2-3 TRBV10-1 NA TGCGCCAGCAGTGAGTCTAACACAGATACGCAGTATTTT CASSESNTDTQYF
NA TRBJ2-1 TRBV9 TRBD2 TGTGCCAGCAGCGTGGAACTAGCGGGGTACAATGAGCAGTTCTTC CASSVELAGYNEQFF
NA TRBJ1-5 TRBV19 NA TGTGCCAGTAGTGTTGACACGAATAGCAATCAGCCCCAGCATTTT CASSVDTNSNQPQHF
NA TRBJ2-1 TRBV19 TRBD2 TGTGCCAGTAGTGGACTAGCGGGAAATTCGCTGAATGAGCAGTTCTTC CASSGLAGNSLNEQFF
NA TRBJ1-1 TRBV7-9 NA TGTGCCAGCAGCCGACAGGCCTGGAACACTGAAGCTTTCTTT CASSRQAWNTEAFF
NA TRBJ1-1 TRBV5-4 TRBD1 TGTGCCAGCAGCTTGGGGGGGACAGGGGAAGCTTTCTTT CASSLGGTGEAFF
NA TRBJ2-5 TRBV5-1 NA TGCGCCAGCAGACAGGGAGAAGAGACCCAGTACTTC CASRQGEETQYF
NA TRBJ1-2 TRBV3-1/TRBV3-2 NA TGTGCCAGCAGCCAAGAAGGGAGGGGTGGCTACACCTTC CASSQEGRGGYTF
NA TRBJ2-5 TRBV15 TRBD1 TGTGCCACCAGCAGCAGGACAGGGGATAAAGAGACCCAGTACTTC CATSSRTGDKETQYF
NA TRBJ2-7 TRBV29-1 TRBD1 TGCAGCGTTGGGACAGGTCGGAAAGAGCAGTACTTC CSVGTGRKEQYF
NA TRBJ2-5 TRBV28 NA TGTGCCAGCAGTTTTGAGCGGCGGGGAGAGACCCAGTACTTC CASSFERRGETQYF
once TRBJ2-3 TRBV18 NA TGTGCCAGCTCACCACGCGGGGTTGTGACAGATACGCAGTATTTT CASSPRGVVTDTQYF
NA TRBJ1-4 TRBV9 NA TGTGCCAGCAGCTTCGACCCGGGTGATGAAAAACTGTTTTTT CASSFDPGDEKLFF
NA TRBJ2-1 TRBV6-5 NA TGTGCCAGCAGACTAACCCGGGAGAACAATGAGCAGTTCTTC CASRLTRENNEQFF
NA TRBJ1-4 TRBV28 NA TGTGCCAGCAGTTTTGGATTGGGAGGAGGTCGGGAAAAACTGTTTTTT CASSFGLGGGREKLFF
NA TRBJ2-7 TRBV7-8 NA TGTGCCAGCAGCTTAGAAGAGCGGTTTCAGTACTTC CASSLEERFQYF
NA TRBJ2-5 TRBV5-4 TRBD2 TGTGCCAGCAGCACGGGACTAGCGGGTCTGCAAGAGACCCAGTACTTC CASSTGLAGLQETQYF
NA TRBJ1-1 TRBV9 NA TGTGCCAGCAGCCGCGGGGGTTTCACTGAAGCTTTCTTT CASSRGGFTEAFF
NA TRBJ1-1 TRBV7-3 NA TGTGCCAGCAGCTTAAGCGCAGGCAGTGAAGCTTTCTTT CASSLSAGSEAFF
NA TRBJ2-5 TRBV30 TRBD2 TGTGCCTGGAGTCGAGGAGCGGGGGAAGAGACCCAGTACTTC CAWSRGAGEETQYF
NA TRBJ2-7 TRBV6-1 NA TGTGCCAGCAGTGAAGGGGACATGTCCTACGAGCAGTACTTC CASSEGDMSYEQYF
NA TRBJ1-5 TRBV19 NA TGTGCCAGTAGTATCATCTCGACGTGGCCAGGGGTTAATCAGCCCCAGCATTTT CASSIISTWPGVNQPQHF
NA TRBJ1-3 TRBV18 NA TGTGCCAGCTCACCAGTTCGAGCTGTTGGAAACACCATATATTTT CASSPVRAVGNTIYF
NA TRBJ2-2 TRBV10-3 TRBD1 TGTGCCATCAGTGAGAGCCAGGGGGCTTTTGGCGGGGAGCTGTTTTTT CAISESQGAFGGELFF
NA TRBJ2-5 TRBV7-8 TRBD1 TGTGCCAGCAGCTTAGCGCAACAGGGGTTGACAGAGACCCAGTACTTC CASSLAQQGLTETQYF
NA TRBJ1-1 TRBV18 TRBD1 TGTGCCAGCTCTTCCGGGACAGGGCCCACTGAAGCTTTCTTT CASSSGTGPTEAFF
NA TRBJ1-4 TRBV11-2 TRBD1 TGTGCCAGCAGCTTAGGACAGGGGTGGGAAAAACTGTTTTTT CASSLGQGWEKLFF
NA TRBJ2-5 TRBV5-1 TRBD1 TGCGCCAGCAGATATGACAGGGCCAAAGAGACCCAGTACTTC CASRYDRAKETQYF
NA TRBJ2-1 TRBV28 TRBD2 TGTGCCAGCAGTTGGGCGGGAGTGAAGTACAATGAGCAGTTCTTC CASSWAGVKYNEQFF
NA TRBJ1-5 TRBV29-1 NA TGCAGCGTTGATCCAGGGGAAAGCAATCAGCCCCAGCATTTT CSVDPGESNQPQHF
NA TRBJ1-1 TRBV30 NA TGTGCCTGGAGCGCAGACAGCAACACTGAAGCTTTCTTT CAWSADSNTEAFF
NA TRBJ2-7 TRBV7-8 NA TGTGCCAGCAGCTTATTTTCCCTCTCCTACGAGCAGTACTTC CASSLFSLSYEQYF
NA TRBJ1-2 TRBV5-4 NA TGTGCCAGCAGCTCTAAACAGTATCCCTATGGCTACACCTTC CASSSKQYPYGYTF
NA TRBJ2-7 TRBV6-5 NA TGTGCCAGCAGTTACTCTGCGGGCAGATCCTACGAGCAGTACTTC CASSYSAGRSYEQYF
NA TRBJ2-3 TRBV11-2 NA TGTGCCAGCAGCCATCCGGGCACAGATACGCAGTATTTT CASSHPGTDTQYF
NA TRBJ2-3 TRBV4-1 TRBD1 TGCGCCAGCAGCCAAAGCAGGGGGACAGATACGCAGTATTTT CASSQSRGTDTQYF
few TRBJ1-5 TRBV10-1 NA TGCGCCAGCAGTGTCAATAGCAATCAGCCCCAGCATTTT CASSVNSNQPQHF
NA TRBJ2-1 TRBV9 TRBD2 TGTGCCAGCAGCCAAGGGGAGGGGACTGAGCAGTTCTTC CASSQGEGTEQFF
NA TRBJ1-5 TRBV6-5 NA TGTGCCAGCAAGATCGGGAATCAGCCCCAGCATTTT CASKIGNQPQHF
few TRBJ1-1 TRBV5-6 NA TGTGCCAGCAGGGGAGATTACACTGAAGCTTTCTTT CASRGDYTEAFF
NA TRBJ1-6 TRBV5-6 NA TGTGCCAGCAGCTTCGGAGACAGCTCCTATAATTCACCCCTCCACTTT CASSFGDSSYNSPLHF
NA TRBJ1-1 TRBV6-5 NA TGTGCCAGCAACTTAGGACACGCAACCGAAGCTTTCTTT CASNLGHATEAFF
NA TRBJ1-1 TRBV4-1 TRBD1 TGCGCCAGCAGCCGAGCCGGGACAGGGTTCACAGCTTTCTTT CASSRAGTGFTAFF
NA TRBJ2-1 TRBV5-1 NA TGCGCCAGCAGCTTGGGTGGGAGCTCCTACAATGAGCAGTTCTTC CASSLGGSSYNEQFF